This T cell receptor beta chain is from a study of vaccination and CD4 T cells after COVID-19. The wider study: Recovered patients in the cohort numbered six men and four women, two of them Hispanic. Sampling after COVID took place at a median of about 91 days (range 35 to 161) following diagnosis.

This clonotype was counted only a few times. Its antigen is not known. Specified treatment: roughly 10-day PBMC culture with coronavirus spike peptide pools or control peptides (ViraFEST assay). With the Oncomine TCR Beta short-read assay, DNA from cultured CD4+ T cells was sequenced. Each CDR3 protein gets one entry after TCRdb re-called the PCR reads with MiXCR. The repertoire includes 8,000 or so distinct CDR3 sequences, around a fifth of them detected once, and about a fifth sits in the top ten. The specimen was CD4+ T cells from blood, cultured in vitro, collected after SARS-CoV-2 vaccination. The TCR was taken from a human donor who had recovered from COVID-19.

CDR3: CASRLASSYNEQFF. Written as DNA, the CDR3 is TGTGCCAGCCGACTCGCTAGCTCCTACAATGAGCAGTTCTTC. V usage is TRBV6-1 and J usage is TRBJ2-1, with D hard to call. Per germline, CDR1 MNHNS and CDR2 SASEGT. The CDR3 runs to 14 residues. V lost 8 bases to trimming and J lost 0 bases, with 11 bases between them.